This record covers a single TCR beta chain. Antigen: not known. The data were taken from a study of post-analysis software for immune sequencing data. The CDR3 is 16 amino acids. CDR1 and CDR2 (germline): SNHLY, FYNNEI. The V gene lost 3 bases and the J gene lost 2 bases, with 15 bases spanning the gap. Libraries were made from TCR beta cDNA, and they carried unique molecular identifiers. Input amounts of roughly 0.85 to 10 million T cells were used. These gave 500,000 or so cDNA molecules, so each molecule approximated one T cell. TCRdb itself ran the PCR reads through MiXCR, one entry per CDR3 protein. The sample holds 400,000 to 500,000 distinct CDR3 sequences, about 40% seen once. Overall study findings and caveats: In patients, about 5 TRBV segments were more frequent than in controls, with TRBV5-6, TRBV5-1 and TRBV20-1 among them. Among multiple sclerosis patients, normalized Chao1 diversity was significantly below that of controls.

This clonotype was sampled from a girl aged 2-10 years with multiple sclerosis. The material sequenced was blood. The chain employs TRBV2 and TRBJ2-3, with a weak D call TRBD1 (6 bases). The CDR3 spells CASSDSGTPFTDTQYF. The DNA of the CDR3 is TGTGCCAGCAGTGACTCCGGGACACCCTTCACAGATACGCAGTATTTT.